The following is a T cell receptor beta chain sequence with its context. Other DNA sequences from this sample encode an identical CDR3 as well. This sample was taken from a study of beta chain features in type 1 diabetes. Study in general: Summed over all samples, the examined sorted cells came to under 110,000,000.

Between the trimmed V and J ends, which lost 5 bases and 1 base, there was a span of 5 bases. This CDR3 contains 11 residues. Germline V gives CDR1 DFQATT, CDR2 SNEGSKA (reference sequence). The investigators reverse transcribed all of the isolated RNA, so they sequenced expressed TCRB transcripts. Method: immunoSEQ multiplex PCR; TCRdb's copy keeps in-frame clones and lacks some. The sample yields hundreds of thousands of clones, 15% to 20% seen once. J is TRBJ1-1 and V is TRBV20-1; D not certain. What was sequenced was naive CD4+ T cells from blood. This TCR came from a woman younger than 30 in good health. DNA of the CDR3: TGCAGTGCTCGTGAGAACACTGAAGCTTTCTTT. Its protein is CSARENTEAFF.